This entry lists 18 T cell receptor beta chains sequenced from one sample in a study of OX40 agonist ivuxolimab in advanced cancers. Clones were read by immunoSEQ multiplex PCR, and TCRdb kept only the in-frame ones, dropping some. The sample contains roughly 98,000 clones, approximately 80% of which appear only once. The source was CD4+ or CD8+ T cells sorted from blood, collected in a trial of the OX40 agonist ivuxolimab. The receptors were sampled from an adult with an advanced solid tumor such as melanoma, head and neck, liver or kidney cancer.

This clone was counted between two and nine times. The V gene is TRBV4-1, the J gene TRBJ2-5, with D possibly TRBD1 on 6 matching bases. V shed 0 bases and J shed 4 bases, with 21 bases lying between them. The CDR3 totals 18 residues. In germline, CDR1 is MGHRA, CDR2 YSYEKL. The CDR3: CASSQEALGITRGETQYF. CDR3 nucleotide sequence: TGCGCCAGCAGCCAAGAGGCACTCGGGATCACCAGGGGAGAGACCCAGTACTTC.

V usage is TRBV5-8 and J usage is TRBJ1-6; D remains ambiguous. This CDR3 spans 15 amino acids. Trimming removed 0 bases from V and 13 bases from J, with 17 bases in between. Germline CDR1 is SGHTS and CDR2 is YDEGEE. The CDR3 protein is CASSLGSSSSTPLHF. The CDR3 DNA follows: TGTGCCAGCAGCTTGGGCTCCAGCAGTAGTACGCCCCTCCACTTT.

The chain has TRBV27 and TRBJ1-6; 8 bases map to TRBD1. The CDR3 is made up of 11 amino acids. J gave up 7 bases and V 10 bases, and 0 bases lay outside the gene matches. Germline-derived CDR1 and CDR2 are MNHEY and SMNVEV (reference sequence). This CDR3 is CATGGNSPLHF. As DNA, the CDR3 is TGTGCCACAGGGGGCAATTCACCCCTCCACTTT.

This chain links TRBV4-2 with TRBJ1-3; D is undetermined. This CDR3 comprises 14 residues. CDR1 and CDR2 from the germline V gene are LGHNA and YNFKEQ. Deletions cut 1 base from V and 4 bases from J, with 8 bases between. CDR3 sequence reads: CASSQARTGNTIYF. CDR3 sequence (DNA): TGTGCCAGCAGCCAAGCCCGGACGGGAAACACCATATATTTT.

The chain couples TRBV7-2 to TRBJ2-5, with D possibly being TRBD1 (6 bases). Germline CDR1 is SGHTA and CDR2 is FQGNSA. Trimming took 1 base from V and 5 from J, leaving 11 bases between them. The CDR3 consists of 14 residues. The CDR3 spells CASSLGTGRETQYF. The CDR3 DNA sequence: TGTGCCAGCAGCTTAGGAACAGGGCGGGAGACCCAGTACTTC. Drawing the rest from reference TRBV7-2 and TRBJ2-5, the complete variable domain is GAGVSQSPSNKVTEKGKDVELRCDPISGHTALYWYRQSLGQGLEFLIYFQGNSAPDKSGLPSDRFSAERTGGSVSTLTIQRTQQEDSAVYLCASSLGTGRETQYFGPGTRLLVL.

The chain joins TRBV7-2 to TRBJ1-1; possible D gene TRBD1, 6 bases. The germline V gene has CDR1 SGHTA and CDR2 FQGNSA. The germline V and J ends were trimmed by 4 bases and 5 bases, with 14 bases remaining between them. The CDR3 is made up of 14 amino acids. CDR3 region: CASSSGRGGTEAFF. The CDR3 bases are TGTGCCAGCAGCTCGGGCAGGGGTGGTACTGAAGCTTTCTTT.

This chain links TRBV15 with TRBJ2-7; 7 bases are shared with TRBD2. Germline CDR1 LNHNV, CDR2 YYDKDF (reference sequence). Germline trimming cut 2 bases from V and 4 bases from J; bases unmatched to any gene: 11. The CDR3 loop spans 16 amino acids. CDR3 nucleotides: TGTGCCACCAGCAGATTCGCCGGGGGAGGGGAGTACGAGCAGTACTTC. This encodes CATSRFAGGGEYEQYF. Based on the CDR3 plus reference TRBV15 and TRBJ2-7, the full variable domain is DAMVIQNPRYQVTQFGKPVTLSCSQTLNHNVMYWYQQKSSQAPKLLFHYYDKDFNNEADTPDNFQSRRPNTSFCFLDIRSPGLGDTAMYLCATSRFAGGGEYEQYFGPGTRLTVT.

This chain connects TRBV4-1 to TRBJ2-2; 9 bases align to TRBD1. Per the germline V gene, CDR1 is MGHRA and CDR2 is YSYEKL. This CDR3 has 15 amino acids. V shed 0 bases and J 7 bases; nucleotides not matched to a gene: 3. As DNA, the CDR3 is TGCGCCAGCAGCCAAGATGGGACAGGGTTCGGGGAGCTGTTTTTT. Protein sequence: CASSQDGTGFGELFF.

The CDR3 DNA reads as TGCGCCAGCAGTATACAAGAGACCCAGTACTTC. Translating gives CASSIQETQYF. This chain connects TRBV10-2 to TRBJ2-5, with unresolved D. V lost 5 bases and J lost 2, with 3 bases in between. Germline V CDR1 and CDR2: WSHSY, SAAADI. This CDR3 contains 11 residues.

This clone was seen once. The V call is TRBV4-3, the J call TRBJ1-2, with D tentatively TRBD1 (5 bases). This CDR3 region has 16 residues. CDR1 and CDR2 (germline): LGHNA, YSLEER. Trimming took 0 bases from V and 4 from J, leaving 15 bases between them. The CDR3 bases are TGCGCCAGCAGCCAAGATAGTGCGGACAATTCCTATGGCTACACCTTC. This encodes CASSQDSADNSYGYTF.

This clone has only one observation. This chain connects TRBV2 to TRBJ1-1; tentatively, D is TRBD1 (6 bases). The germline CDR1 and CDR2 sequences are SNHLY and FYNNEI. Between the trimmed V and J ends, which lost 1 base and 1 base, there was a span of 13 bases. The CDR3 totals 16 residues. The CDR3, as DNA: TGTGCCAGCAGTGAAGGTTTCCGGGGGGCGAACACTGAAGCTTTCTTT. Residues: CASSEGFRGANTEAFF.

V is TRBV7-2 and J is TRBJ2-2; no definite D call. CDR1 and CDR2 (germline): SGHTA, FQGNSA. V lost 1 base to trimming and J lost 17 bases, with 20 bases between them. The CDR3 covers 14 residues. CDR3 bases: TGTGCCAGCAGCTTAGACTGGGTTAACCCCCGCCCCTTTTTT. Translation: CASSLDWVNPRPFF.

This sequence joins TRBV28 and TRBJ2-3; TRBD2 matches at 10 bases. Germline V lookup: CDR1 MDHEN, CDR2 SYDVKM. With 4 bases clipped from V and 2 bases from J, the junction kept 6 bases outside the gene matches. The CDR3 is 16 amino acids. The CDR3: CASSSLLAGYTDTQYF. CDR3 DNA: TGTGCCAGCAGTTCATTACTAGCGGGGTACACAGATACGCAGTATTTT.

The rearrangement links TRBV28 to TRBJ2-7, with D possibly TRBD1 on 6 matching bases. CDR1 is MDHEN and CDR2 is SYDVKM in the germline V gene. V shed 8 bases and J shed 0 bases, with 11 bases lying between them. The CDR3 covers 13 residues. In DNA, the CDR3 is TGTGCCAGCCTACAGGGATTCTCCTACGAGCAGTACTTC. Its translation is CASLQGFSYEQYF.

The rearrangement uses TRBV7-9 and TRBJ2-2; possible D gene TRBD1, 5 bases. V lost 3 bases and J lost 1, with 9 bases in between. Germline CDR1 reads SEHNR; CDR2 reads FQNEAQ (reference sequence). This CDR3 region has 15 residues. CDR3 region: CASSFQGGNTGELFF. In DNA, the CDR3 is TGTGCCAGCAGCTTCCAGGGCGGGAACACCGGGGAGCTGTTTTTT.

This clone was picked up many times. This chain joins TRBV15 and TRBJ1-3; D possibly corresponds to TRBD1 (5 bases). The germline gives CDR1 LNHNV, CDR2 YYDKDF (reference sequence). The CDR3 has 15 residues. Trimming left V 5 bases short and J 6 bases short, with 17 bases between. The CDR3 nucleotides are TGTGCCACCAGCTACGGGACTGACCTAAAAAACACCATATATTTT. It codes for CATSYGTDLKNTIYF.

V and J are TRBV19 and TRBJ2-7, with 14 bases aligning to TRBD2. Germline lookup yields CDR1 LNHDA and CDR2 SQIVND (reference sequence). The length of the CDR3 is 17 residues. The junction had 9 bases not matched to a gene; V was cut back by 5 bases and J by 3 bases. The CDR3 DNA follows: TGTGCCAGTAGTCGAGCGGGACTAGCGGGAGTATACTACGAGCAGTACTTC. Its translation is CASSRAGLAGVYYEQYF.

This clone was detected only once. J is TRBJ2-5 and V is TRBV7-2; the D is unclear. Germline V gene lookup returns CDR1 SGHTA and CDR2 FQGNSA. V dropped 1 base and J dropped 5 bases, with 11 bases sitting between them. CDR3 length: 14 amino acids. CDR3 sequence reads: CASSLDGLGETQYF. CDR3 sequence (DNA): TGTGCCAGCAGCTTAGACGGCTTAGGGGAGACCCAGTACTTC.